This T cell receptor (beta chain) was retrieved from a study of T-cell reconstitution after alpha-beta-depleted transplantation in children. The TCRbeta library was prepared with unique molecular identifiers. TCRdb ran MiXCR on the PCR reads and lists one entry per CDR3 protein. The sample lists 500,000 to 600,000 distinct CDR3 sequences, approximately 32% occurring once. The CDR3 loop spans 13 amino acids. Germline V gives CDR1 SGDLS, CDR2 YYNGEE. V was shortened by 2 bases and J by 6 bases, with 11 bases between the two germline ends. This clonotype was recorded a few times. This sequence originates from a human donor who donated a stem cell graft to a child with aplastic anemia. Material: PBMCs from the stem cell graft donor, obtained from the stem cell graft. The V call is TRBV9, the J call TRBJ1-2; unclear D gene. The CDR3 DNA reads TGTGCCAGCAGCGTGGGTATTAAGAATGGCTACACCTTC. Residues: CASSVGIKNGYTF.